The source of this T cell receptor (beta chain) is a study of human T cells and chemical hapten exposure. At the level of the study: DPC 0.01% went on the upper back by patch test, with reading at 6 days. Findings and caveats of the study: Expanded TCRs showed more large CDR3 clusters than pre-sensitization or healthy control sets.

Per the germline V gene, CDR1 is LGHDT and CDR2 is YNNKEL (reference sequence). Trimming removed 4 bases at V and 4 bases at J, with 10 bases between. This CDR3 has 14 amino acids. TCRdb itself ran the RACE reads through MiXCR, one entry per CDR3 protein. The table has about 290,000 distinct CDR3 sequences, around 7.7% seen once. The time point here: pre-sensitization, week 0. Treatment indicated: therapeutic diphenylcyclopropenone sensitization with weekly scalp DPC. Suited to DPC and affected by alopecia, the donors ranged from 18 to 70 years old. This clonotype was detected many times. Its antigen remains unidentified.

This sample comprised whole blood, obtained in connection with sensitization to the hapten diphenylcyclopropenone (DPC). This chain joins TRBV3-1 and TRBJ1-4; D is perhaps TRBD1 (5 bases). The sequence was obtained from a man between 18 and 29 years old with alopecia areata. Some clones in this sample may be carry-over from other donors' samples. The DNA of the CDR3 is TGTGCCAGCAGCCCCGGGACGGTTAATGAAAAACTGTTTTTT. This translates into CASSPGTVNEKLFF.